This paragraph reports one T cell receptor beta chain. What it recognizes is unknown. The source of the sample is a study of T cell repertoires in cytomegalovirus infection. Study at large: Matching HLA type, along with CMV infection, was indicated by public TCR beta signatures.

Trimming removed 0 bases from V and 8 bases from J, with 6 bases in between. Germline CDR1 reads SGHRS; CDR2 reads YFSETQ. The CDR3 spans 12 residues. TCRdb re-called the reads through MiXCR, storing one row per CDR3 protein. The table lists 700,000 to 950,000 distinct CDR3 sequences, approximately 32% of them singletons. Notes on the study in general: Based on cumulative public TCR beta family frequency, carriers of CMV plus the relevant HLA were identified.

The TCR sequence derives from a human donor in good health (CMV status not recorded). Some clones in this sample may be carry-over from other donors' samples. The sequenced sample was cultured CD8+ T cells from PBMCs, obtained from culture after CMV antigen stimulation. The chain carries TRBV5-1 and TRBJ2-1; D ambiguous. In nucleotides, the CDR3 is TGCGCCAGCAGCTTGGACATGGATGAGCAGTTCTTC. Residues: CASSLDMDEQFF.